This T cell receptor (beta chain) emerged from a study of control samples from healthy donors and cancer patients (dated by TCRdb to the early 2020s). The library relied on the immunoSEQ multiplex PCR assay. This is the immuneACCESS table as TCRdb keeps it, with only in-frame sequences that have V and J called. A part of the clones is gone; compared with another copy, unresolved V genes explain less than half, and the rest is unexplained. A total of some 130,000 clones appear in this sample, 85% to 95% of them only once. The ten biggest clones cover 1.5% to 2% of the sample. Concerning this clone itself: What antigen it recognizes has not been identified. Nothing much larger sits one base from this clone, and base qualities are not available.

Measured from the cysteine to the phenylalanine, the CDR3 is 12 residues long. The CDR3 DNA has 36 bases and is translated from base 1. The germline V gene supplies CDR1 ENHRY and CDR2 SYGVKD. V is pared back by 6 bases and J by 0 bases, with 3 bases lying between the germline termini. This TCR was sampled from a man in his fifties or sixties with head and neck cancer. The sample consisted of PBMCs. In this chain, TRBV10-3 is recombined with TRBJ2-1, with no confidently assigned D gene. The base sequence is TGTGCCATCAGGGACTCCTACAATGAGCAGTTCTTC. This translates into CAIRDSYNEQFF.